These 11 T cell receptor beta chains were all obtained from the same sample, sequenced in a study of post-analysis software for immune sequencing data. Findings and limits, study-wide: Elevated frequency relative to controls characterized 4 or 5 TRBV segments in patients, TRBV5-6, TRBV5-1 and TRBV20-1 among them.

TCR beta libraries were prepared from cDNA with unique molecular identifiers. TCRdb re-derived calls from the PCR reads in MiXCR, one entry per CDR3 protein. Among approximately 770,000 distinct CDR3 sequences listed, around 46% were seen once. These receptors' targets are unknown. The sequencing input was blood. The receptors come from a girl between 10 and 17 years old with multiple sclerosis.

This clonotype has ten or more counts. The rearrangement uses TRBV20-1 and TRBJ1-2, with a weak D call TRBD1 (5 bases). The CDR3 is made up of 19 amino acids. V shed 0 bases and J shed 3 bases, with 26 bases lying between them. Per germline, CDR1 DFQATT and CDR2 SNEGSKA (reference sequence). CDR3 nucleotides: TGCAGTGCTAGAGATATCCGCGGAGGGGCAGGCCGCCCAGACTATGGCTACACCTTC. Its translation: CSARDIRGGAGRPDYGYTF.

V and J are TRBV6-5 and TRBJ2-5; D not certain. This CDR3 is 14 amino acids long. V lost 0 bases to trimming and J lost 5 bases, with 10 bases between them. Germline V gene sequence: CDR1 MNHEY, CDR2 SVGAGI. CDR3 protein: CASSYSPVPETQYF. The CDR3, as DNA: TGTGCCAGCAGTTACTCCCCAGTACCCGAGACCCAGTACTTC.

The chain links TRBV20-1 to TRBJ1-4, with no clear D. CDR1 is DFQATT, CDR2 SNEGSKA, per germline (reference sequence). The CDR3 extends over 15 amino acids. Deletions cut 3 bases from V and 2 bases from J, with 13 bases between. The CDR3 DNA sequence: TGCAGTGCTAGGGATGGGCGGGCGACTAATGAAAAACTGTTTTTT. Protein product: CSARDGRATNEKLFF.

The chain carries TRBV6-1 and TRBJ2-1; D is perhaps TRBD2 (6 bases). CDR3 length: 15 residues. V gave up 4 bases and J gave up 8 bases, with 18 bases separating them. Germline CDR1 MNHNS, CDR2 SASEGT. The chain's CDR3 is CASSASRRAADEQFF. CDR3 nucleotides: TGTGCCAGCAGTGCCAGCAGGAGGGCCGCGGATGAGCAGTTCTTC.

Details on this clonotype: Sequence at one end of the junction differs from germline and may be a read error. J is TRBJ2-7 and V is TRBV6-1; the match to TRBD1 covers 9 bases. This CDR3 has 15 amino acids. Germline CDR1 reads MNHNS; CDR2 reads SASEGT. The CDR3, as DNA: TGTGCCCGCAGTTCTCCGGGACAGGGCACCTACGAGCAGTACTTC. Residues: CARSSPGQGTYEQYF.

The chain uses TRBV4-2 and TRBJ1-6; TRBD1 aligns across 8 bases. V trimming: 5 bases; J trimming: 13 bases; junction bases outside the gene matches: 7. CDR1 and CDR2 from the germline V gene are LGHNA and YNFKEQ. CDR3 length: 13 amino acids. The CDR3 sequence is CASSTTGGEPLHF. Here the CDR3 DNA reads TGTGCCAGCAGCACAACAGGGGGGGAGCCCCTCCACTTT.

The chain combines TRBV12-5 with TRBJ1-2; 8 bases match TRBD1. Unmatched junction bases numbered 6, after V lost 6 bases and J lost 6 bases. The CDR3 contains 13 residues. Germline V lookup: CDR1 LGHNT, CDR2 FRNRAP. The CDR3 is CASGRDRIDGYTF. As DNA, the CDR3 is TGTGCTAGTGGGCGGGACAGGATTGATGGCTACACCTTC.

This chain uses TRBV29-1 with TRBJ1-2; D might be TRBD1 (6 bases). In germline, CDR1 is SQVTM, CDR2 ANQGSEA. V lost 0 bases, J lost 5 bases, and 13 bases lay in between. The CDR3 is 14 amino acids. This CDR3 reads CSVEDNNREYGYTF. In DNA, the CDR3 is TGCAGCGTTGAAGATAATAACAGGGAGTATGGCTACACCTTC.

The CDR3 loop is CSAAPGGQYNEQFF. CDR3 DNA: TGCAGTGCCGCGCCAGGGGGTCAGTACAATGAGCAGTTCTTC. V and J are TRBV20-1 and TRBJ2-1; TRBD1 matches 7 bases. Looked up from germline, CDR1 is DFQATT and CDR2 is SNEGSKA (reference sequence). The CDR3 sequence is 14 residues long. With V trimmed by 6 bases and J by 4 bases, 9 bases remained unmatched.

The chain links TRBV10-3 to TRBJ2-4, with a tentative D call TRBD1 (6 bases). With the DNA end fitting TRBJ2-7 better, the J assignment may be wrong. Germline V lookup: CDR1 ENHRY, CDR2 SYGVKD. This CDR3 has 17 residues. The CDR3 region is CAISARLPGAYSYEQYF. The CDR3 nucleotides read TGTGCCATCAGTGCAAGACTCCCAGGGGCCTACTCCTACGAGCAGTACTTC.

Comment on this clonotype: An end of the junction differs from the germline gene, which may be a read error. The chain employs TRBV5-1 and TRBJ2-6; TRBD1 might be the D (5 bases). This CDR3 has 19 residues. In germline, CDR1 is SGHRS, CDR2 YFSETQ. The CDR3 here is CASSLNSSTYPSGANVPTF. In DNA form, the CDR3 reads TGCGCCAGCAGCTTGAACAGTTCGACATATCCCTCTGGGGCCAACGTCCCGACTTTC. Full variable domain (rest looked up from reference TRBV5-1 and TRBJ2-6): KAGVTQTPRYLIKTRGQQVTLSCSPISGHRSVSWYQQTPGQGLQFLFEYFSETQRNKGNFPGRFSGRQFSNSRSEMNVSTLELGDSALYLCASSLNSSTYPSGANVPTFGAGSRLTVL.